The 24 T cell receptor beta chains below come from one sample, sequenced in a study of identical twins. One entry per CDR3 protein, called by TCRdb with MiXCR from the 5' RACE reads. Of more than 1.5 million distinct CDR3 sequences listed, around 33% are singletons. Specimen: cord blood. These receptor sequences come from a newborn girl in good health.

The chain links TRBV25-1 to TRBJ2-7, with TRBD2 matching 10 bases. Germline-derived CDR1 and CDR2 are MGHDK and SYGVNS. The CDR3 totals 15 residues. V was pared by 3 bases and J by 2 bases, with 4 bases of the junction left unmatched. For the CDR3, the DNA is TGTGCCAGCAGTGATAGCGGGGGGCTTACCTACGAGCAGTACTTC. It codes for CASSDSGGLTYEQYF.

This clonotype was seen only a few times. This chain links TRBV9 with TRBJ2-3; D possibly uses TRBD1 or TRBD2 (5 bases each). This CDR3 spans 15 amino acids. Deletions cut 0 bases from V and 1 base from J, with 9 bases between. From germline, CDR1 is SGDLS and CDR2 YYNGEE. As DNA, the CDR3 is TGTGCCAGCAGCGTAGTGGGGGAAGGCACAGATACGCAGTATTTT. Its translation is CASSVVGEGTDTQYF.

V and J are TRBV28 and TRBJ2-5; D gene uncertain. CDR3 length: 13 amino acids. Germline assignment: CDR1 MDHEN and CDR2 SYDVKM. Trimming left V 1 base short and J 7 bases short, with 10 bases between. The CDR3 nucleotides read TGTGCCAGCAGTTTATTGGGGTACGGGACCCAGTACTTC. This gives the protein CASSLLGYGTQYF.

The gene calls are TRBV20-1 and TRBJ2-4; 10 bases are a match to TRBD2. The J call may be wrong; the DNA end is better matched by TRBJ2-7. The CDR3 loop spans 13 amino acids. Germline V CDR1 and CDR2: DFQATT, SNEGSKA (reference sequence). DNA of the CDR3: TGCAGTGCGCCTACCAGCGGGAGGGACGAGCAGTACTTC. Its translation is CSAPTSGRDEQYF.

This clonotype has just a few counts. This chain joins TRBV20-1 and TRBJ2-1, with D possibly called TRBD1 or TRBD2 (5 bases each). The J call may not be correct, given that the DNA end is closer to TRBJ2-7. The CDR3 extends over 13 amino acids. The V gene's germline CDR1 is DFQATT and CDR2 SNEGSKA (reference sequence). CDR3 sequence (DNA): TGCAGTGCGGGGGAAGGGACGACCTACGAGCAGTACTTC. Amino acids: CSAGEGTTYEQYF.

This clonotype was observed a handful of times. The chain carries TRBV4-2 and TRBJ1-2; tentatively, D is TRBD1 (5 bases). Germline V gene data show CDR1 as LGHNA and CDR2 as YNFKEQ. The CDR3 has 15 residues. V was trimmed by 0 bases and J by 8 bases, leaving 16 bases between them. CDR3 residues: CASSQERLGGNGYTF. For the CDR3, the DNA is TGTGCCAGCAGCCAAGAAAGGTTGGGGGGGAACGGCTACACCTTC.

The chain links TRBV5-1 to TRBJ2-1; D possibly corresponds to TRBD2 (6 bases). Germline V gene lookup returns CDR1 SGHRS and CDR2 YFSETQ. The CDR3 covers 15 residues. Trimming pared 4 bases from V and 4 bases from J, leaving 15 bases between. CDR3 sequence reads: CASSQDIAEYNEQFF. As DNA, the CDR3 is TGCGCCAGCAGCCAGGATATAGCGGAATACAATGAGCAGTTCTTC.

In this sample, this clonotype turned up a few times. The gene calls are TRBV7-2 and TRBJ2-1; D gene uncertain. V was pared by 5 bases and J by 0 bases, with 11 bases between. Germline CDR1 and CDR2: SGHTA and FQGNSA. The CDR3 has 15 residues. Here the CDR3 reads CASSRDELSYNEQFF. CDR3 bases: TGTGCCAGCAGCCGCGACGAACTCTCCTACAATGAGCAGTTCTTC. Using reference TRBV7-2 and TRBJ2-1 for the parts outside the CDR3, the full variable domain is GAGVSQSPSNKVTEKGKDVELRCDPISGHTALYWYRQSLGQGLEFLIYFQGNSAPDKSGLPSDRFSAERTGGSVSTLTIQRTQQEDSAVYLCASSRDELSYNEQFFGPGTRLTVL.

The chain's CDR3 is CASSFGQGANNSPLHF. The CDR3 nucleotides read TGTGCCAGCAGTTTTGGACAGGGGGCAAATAATTCACCCCTCCACTTT. The chain carries TRBV27 and TRBJ1-6, with 11 bases fitting TRBD1. Unmatched junction bases numbered 3, after V lost 3 bases and J lost 5 bases. The CDR3 is made up of 16 amino acids. Germline CDR1 is MNHEY and CDR2 is SMNVEV (reference sequence).

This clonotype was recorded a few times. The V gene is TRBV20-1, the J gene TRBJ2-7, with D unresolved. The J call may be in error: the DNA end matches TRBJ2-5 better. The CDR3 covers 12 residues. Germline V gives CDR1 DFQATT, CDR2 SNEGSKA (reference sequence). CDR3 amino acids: CSAKLRLETQYF. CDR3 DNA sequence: TGCAGTGCTAAACTCAGGCTGGAGACCCAGTACTTC.

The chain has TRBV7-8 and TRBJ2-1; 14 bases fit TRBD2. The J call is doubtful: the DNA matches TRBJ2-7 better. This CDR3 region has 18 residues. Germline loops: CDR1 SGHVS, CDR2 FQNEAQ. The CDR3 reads CASSPTRLAGGVYNEQYF. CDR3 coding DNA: TGTGCCAGCAGCCCGACACGACTAGCGGGAGGGGTATACAATGAGCAGTACTTC.

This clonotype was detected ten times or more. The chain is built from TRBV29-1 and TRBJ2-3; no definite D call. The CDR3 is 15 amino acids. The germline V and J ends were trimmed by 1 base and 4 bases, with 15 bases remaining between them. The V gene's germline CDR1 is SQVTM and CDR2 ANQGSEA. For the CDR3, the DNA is TGCAGCGTTGAAGCGCTTCGACTTCCTTCAGATACGCAGTATTTT. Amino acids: CSVEALRLPSDTQYF.

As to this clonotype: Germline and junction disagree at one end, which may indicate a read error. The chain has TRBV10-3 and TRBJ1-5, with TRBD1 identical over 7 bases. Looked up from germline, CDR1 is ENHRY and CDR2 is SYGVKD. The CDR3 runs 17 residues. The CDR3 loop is CAIGESLTGVPNQPQHF. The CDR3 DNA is TGTGCCATCGGTGAGTCCCTCACAGGGGTCCCCAATCAGCCCCAGCATTTT.

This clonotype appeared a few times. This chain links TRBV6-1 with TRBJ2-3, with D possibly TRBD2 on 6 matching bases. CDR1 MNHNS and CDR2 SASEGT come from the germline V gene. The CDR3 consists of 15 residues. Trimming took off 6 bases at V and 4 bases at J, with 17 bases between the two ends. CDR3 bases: TGTGCCAGCAGAACAAACCGACTAGTAGCAGATACGCAGTATTTT. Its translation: CASRTNRLVADTQYF.

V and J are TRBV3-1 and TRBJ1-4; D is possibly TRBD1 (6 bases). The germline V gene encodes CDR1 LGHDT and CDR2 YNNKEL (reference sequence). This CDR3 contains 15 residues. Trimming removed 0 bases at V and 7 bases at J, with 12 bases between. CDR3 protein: CASSQEQGGSEKLFF. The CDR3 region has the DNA TGTGCCAGCAGCCAAGAACAGGGAGGGAGTGAAAAACTGTTTTTT.

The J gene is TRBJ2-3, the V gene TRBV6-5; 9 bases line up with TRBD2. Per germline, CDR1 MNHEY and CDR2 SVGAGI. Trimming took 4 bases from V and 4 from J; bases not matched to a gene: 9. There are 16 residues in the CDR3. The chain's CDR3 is CASSSSFRLAADTQYF. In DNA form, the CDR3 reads TGTGCCAGCAGTTCCTCCTTTAGACTAGCGGCAGATACGCAGTATTTT.

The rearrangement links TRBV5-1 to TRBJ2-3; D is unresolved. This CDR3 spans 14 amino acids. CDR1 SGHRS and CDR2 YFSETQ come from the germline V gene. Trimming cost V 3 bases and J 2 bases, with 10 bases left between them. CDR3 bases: TGCGCCAGCAGCTACAGACTTGACACAGATACGCAGTATTTT. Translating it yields CASSYRLDTDTQYF.

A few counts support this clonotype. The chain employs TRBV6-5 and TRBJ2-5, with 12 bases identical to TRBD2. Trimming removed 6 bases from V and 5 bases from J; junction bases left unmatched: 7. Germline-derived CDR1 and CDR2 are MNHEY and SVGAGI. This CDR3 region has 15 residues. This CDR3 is CASSPATSGGETQYF. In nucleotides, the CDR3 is TGTGCCAGCAGCCCTGCTACTAGCGGGGGGGAGACCCAGTACTTC.

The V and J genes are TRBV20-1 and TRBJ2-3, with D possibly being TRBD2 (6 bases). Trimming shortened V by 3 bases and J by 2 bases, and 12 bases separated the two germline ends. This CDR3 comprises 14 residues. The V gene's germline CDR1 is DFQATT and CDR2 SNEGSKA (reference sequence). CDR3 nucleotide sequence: TGCAGTGCTAGGCGAGGACTACTCACAGATACGCAGTATTTT. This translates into CSARRGLLTDTQYF.

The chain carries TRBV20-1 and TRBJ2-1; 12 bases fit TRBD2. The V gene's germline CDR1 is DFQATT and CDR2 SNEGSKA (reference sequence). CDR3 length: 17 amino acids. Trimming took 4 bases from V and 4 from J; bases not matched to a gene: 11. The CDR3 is CSANFLAGGPRYNEQFF. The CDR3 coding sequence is TGCAGTGCTAATTTTCTAGCGGGAGGGCCCAGATACAATGAGCAGTTCTTC.

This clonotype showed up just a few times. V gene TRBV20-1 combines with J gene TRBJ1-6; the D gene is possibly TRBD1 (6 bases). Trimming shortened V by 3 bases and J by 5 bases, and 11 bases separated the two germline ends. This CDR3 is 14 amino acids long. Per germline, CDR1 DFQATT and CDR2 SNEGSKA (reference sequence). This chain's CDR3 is CSARAGHDNSPLHF. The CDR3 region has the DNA TGCAGTGCTAGGGCGGGACACGATAATTCACCCCTCCACTTT.

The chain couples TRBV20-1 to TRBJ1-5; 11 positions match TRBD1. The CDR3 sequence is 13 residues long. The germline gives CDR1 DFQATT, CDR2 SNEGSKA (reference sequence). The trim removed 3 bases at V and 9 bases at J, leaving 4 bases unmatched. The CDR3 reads CSARDRGLGPQHF. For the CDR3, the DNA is TGCAGTGCTAGGGACAGGGGGCTAGGGCCCCAGCATTTT.

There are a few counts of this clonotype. The CDR3 sequence: CSARDSGRTYNEQFF. Written as DNA, the CDR3 is TGCAGTGCTAGAGATAGCGGCCGTACCTACAATGAGCAGTTCTTC. This rearrangement joins TRBV20-1 to TRBJ2-1; tentatively, D is TRBD2 (6 bases). V lost 0 bases and J lost 2, with 11 bases in between. The CDR3 sequence is 15 residues long. The V gene's germline CDR1 is DFQATT and CDR2 SNEGSKA (reference sequence).

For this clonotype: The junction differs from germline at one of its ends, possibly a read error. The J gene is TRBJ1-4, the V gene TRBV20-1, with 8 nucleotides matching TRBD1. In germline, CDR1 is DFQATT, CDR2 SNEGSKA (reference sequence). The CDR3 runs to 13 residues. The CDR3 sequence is CSARQGANEELFF. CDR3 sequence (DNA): TGCAGTGCTCGTCAGGGGGCTAATGAAGAACTGTTTTTT.